This TCR beta chain was identified during a study of cytomegalovirus exposure and HLA in healthy donors. Sequencing was performed with immunoSEQ multiplex PCR; in TCRdb, only in-frame clones are kept and a portion is missing. The table lists 60,000 or so clones, about 93% of them singletons, with under 2.5% in the top ten. Comments on this clone: Antigen unknown. Sequence at one end of the junction differs from germline and may be a read error.

Germline CDR1 SGHVS, CDR2 FNYEAQ. The CDR3 consists of 15 residues. Points from the study as a whole: CMV antigen specificity was confirmed in vitro for three CMV-associated chains.

The sequencing sample was made of PBMCs. This sequence was found in a man between 18 and 35 years old in good health and CMV-seronegative. The chain has TRBV7-6 and TRBJ2-1, with 9 bases lining up with TRBD2. The CDR3 is CASSVAGVVNNEQFF. The CDR3 DNA follows: TGTGCCAGCAGCGTAGCGGGAGTCGTTAACAATGAGCAGTTCTTC. The full variable domain, rest sourced from reference TRBV7-6 and TRBJ2-1, is GAGVSQSPRYKVTKRGQDVALRCDPISGHVSLYWYRQALGQGPEFLTYFNYEAQQDKSGLPNDRFSAERPEGSISTLTIQRTEQRDSAMYRCASSVAGVVNNEQFFGPGTRLTVL.